These 21 T cell receptor beta chains came from one sample sequenced in a study of T cells in Graves' hyperthyroidism and ophthalmopathy. The investigators amplified TCR beta CDR3 regions from RNA transcripts. The HTBI primer set served for first-round RT-PCR of the TCR CDR3. Using its own MiXCR run on the multiplex PCR reads, TCRdb lists one record per CDR3 protein. Of under 400,000 distinct CDR3 sequences listed, roughly 21% are singletons. What was sequenced was blood. The receptors were sampled from a woman aged 50 to 60 with Graves' hyperthyroidism.

The chain joins TRBV12-3 or TRBV12-4 to TRBJ2-7, with 7 bases matching TRBD2. CDR3 size: 16 residues. The V segment lost 3 bases and the J segment 6 bases; nucleotides outside the gene matches: 14. The CDR3 nucleotides are TGTGCCAGCAGTTTCTCCCCGGGAGGCCGATTCGCCGAGCAGTACTTC. Amino acid sequence: CASSFSPGGRFAEQYF.

This clonotype was observed at least ten times. CDR3: CASSYSIDRGETQYF. The CDR3 DNA reads as TGTGCCAGCAGTTACTCAATTGACAGGGGGGAGACCCAGTACTTC. The chain combines TRBV6-5 with TRBJ2-5; TRBD1 matches 9 bases. V trimming: 0 bases; J trimming: 5 bases; junction bases outside the gene matches: 4. The germline V gene has CDR1 MNHEY and CDR2 SVGAGI. The length of the CDR3 is 15 residues.

This clonotype turned up a few times. The gene calls are TRBV28 and TRBJ2-7; 7 nucleotides agree with TRBD1. CDR3 size: 14 residues. The germline V gene has CDR1 MDHEN and CDR2 SYDVKM. The ends lost 5 bases at V and 3 bases at J; junction bases unmatched: 7. CDR3 residues: CASSQDRILYEQYF. The CDR3 DNA follows: TGTGCCAGCAGTCAGGACAGGATCCTCTACGAGCAGTACTTC.

This clonotype was observed a handful of times. V gene TRBV19 combines with J gene TRBJ2-2; 8 bases are shared with TRBD1. Germline lookup yields CDR1 LNHDA and CDR2 SQIVND (reference sequence). The CDR3 has 15 residues. Losses at the gene ends were 4 bases for V and 3 bases for J; bases not matched to a gene: 4. The CDR3 DNA reads TGTGCCAGTAGTAGAGACAGGGGCGACACCGGGGAGCTGTTTTTT. Its translation: CASSRDRGDTGELFF. Full variable domain (outside the CDR3, taken from reference TRBV19 and TRBJ2-2): DGGITQSPKYLFRKEGQNVTLSCEQNLNHDAMYWYRQDPGQGLRLIYYSQIVNDFQKGDIAEGYSVSREKKESFPLTVTSAQKNPTAFYLCASSRDRGDTGELFFGEGSRLTVL.

This clonotype was found many times. This sequence joins TRBV7-8 and TRBJ1-5; no firm D call. CDR1 is SGHVS and CDR2 is FQNEAQ in the germline V gene. This CDR3 is 16 amino acids long. Trimming cost V 2 bases and J 0 bases, with 11 bases left between them. For the CDR3, the DNA is TGTGCCAGCAGCTTAAGGCCCATCGATAGCAATCAGCCCCAGCATTTT. Translation: CASSLRPIDSNQPQHF. The complete variable domain, with remaining parts taken from reference TRBV7-8 and TRBJ1-5, reads GAGVSQSPRYKVAKRGQDVALRCDPISGHVSLFWYQQALGQGPEFLTYFQNEAQLDKSGLPSDRFFAERPEGSVSTLKIQRTQQEDSAVYLCASSLRPIDSNQPQHFGDGTRLSIL.

The chain couples TRBV27 to TRBJ2-1; no definite D call. Trimming removed 5 bases at V and 9 bases at J, with 20 bases between. This CDR3 contains 15 residues. CDR1 MNHEY and CDR2 SMNVEV come from the germline V gene (reference sequence). This chain's CDR3 is CASSRSGLDRSEQFF. Here the CDR3 DNA reads TGTGCCAGCAGTCGGTCCGGGCTAGATCGTAGTGAGCAGTTCTTC.

The table lists this clonotype with many counts. V and J are TRBV30 and TRBJ2-7; 8 nucleotides agree with TRBD1. V dropped 7 bases and J dropped 4; count of bases not matched to a gene: 9. CDR1 and CDR2 (germline): GTSNPN, SVGIG (reference sequence). The CDR3 covers 13 residues. CDR3 sequence (DNA): TGTGCCTTCACGGGACAGGCCGTTTACGAGCAGTACTTC. It is translated as CAFTGQAVYEQYF.

On this clonotype itself: It may be a read error: a sequence one base away is much more abundant. The V call is TRBV6-1, the J call TRBJ2-1; unclear D gene. The CDR3 runs 12 residues. Germline V CDR1 and CDR2: MNHNS, SASEGT. The CDR3 DNA reads TGTGCCAGCAGTGCCAGTAACAATGAGCGGTTCTTC. Translated: CASSASNNERFF.

The gene calls are TRBV27 and TRBJ2-3; 9 bases are a match to TRBD2. Germline V gene lookup returns CDR1 MNHEY and CDR2 SMNVEV (reference sequence). The CDR3 has 14 residues. V gave up 2 bases and J gave up 4 bases; unmatched junction bases: 1. In DNA, the CDR3 is TGTGCCAGCAGTTTAAGACTAGCGGCAGATACGCAGTATTTT. Translated: CASSLRLAADTQYF.

This clonotype was seen a handful of times. A much larger clone lies one base from this, so it may be a read error. The V call is TRBV11-2, the J call TRBJ2-7; D is perhaps TRBD1 (5 bases). V lost 1 base, J lost 7 bases, and 11 bases lay in between. There are 13 residues in the CDR3. CDR1 SGHAT and CDR2 FQNNGV come from the germline V gene. CDR3 region: CASSLGAGREQYF. CDR3 DNA: TGTGCCAGCAGCTTAGGGGCAGGGCGGGAGCAGTACTTC.

In this sample, this clonotype turned up many times. The chain uses TRBV20-1 and TRBJ1-1, with D possibly being TRBD1 (5 bases). This CDR3 is built from 13 residues. CDR1 is DFQATT, CDR2 SNEGSKA, per germline (reference sequence). Trimming cost V 3 bases and J 4 bases, with 12 bases left between them. DNA for the CDR3: TGCAGTGCTAGTCCAAATAGGGGCACTGAAGCTTTCTTT. As protein: CSASPNRGTEAFF.

The rearrangement joins TRBV5-1 to TRBJ2-6, with 7 bases that match TRBD2. J was trimmed by 4 bases and V by 2 bases; bases with no gene match: 12. The CDR3 runs to 18 residues. Germline CDR1 and CDR2: SGHRS and YFSETQ. The CDR3 reads CASSFSQGRVDGANVLTF. The CDR3 DNA follows: TGCGCCAGCAGCTTCTCGCAAGGGAGGGTCGACGGGGCCAACGTCCTGACTTTC.

This clonotype has ten or more counts. This sequence joins TRBV28 and TRBJ2-7; 11 nucleotides agree with TRBD2. Germline V gene lookup returns CDR1 MDHEN and CDR2 SYDVKM. Trimming removed 8 bases from V and 5 bases from J; junction bases left unmatched: 8. The CDR3 has 14 residues. The CDR3 DNA follows: TGTGCCAGCGATGATAGCGGGAGGGCAAACGAGCAGTACTTC. This translates into CASDDSGRANEQYF.

The chain joins TRBV29-1 to TRBJ2-3; 8 nucleotides agree with TRBD1. Germline assignment: CDR1 SQVTM and CDR2 ANQGSEA. V was clipped by 1 base and J by 5 bases; unmatched bases: 8. The CDR3 is 15 residues long. Here the CDR3 reads CSVEAGRGRGDTQYF. For the CDR3, the DNA is TGCAGCGTTGAAGCCGGCAGGGGGCGGGGAGATACGCAGTATTTT.

This chain uses TRBV7-2 with TRBJ2-7; TRBD2 matches 8 bases. Losses at the gene ends were 2 bases for V and 0 bases for J; bases not matched to a gene: 3. This CDR3 region has 15 residues. CDR1 and CDR2 from the germline V gene are SGHTA and FQGNSA. CDR3 bases: TGTGCCAGCAGCTTAAGGGGACTAGTCTCCTACGAGCAGTACTTC. Translated: CASSLRGLVSYEQYF. The full variable domain, with the rest looked up from reference TRBV7-2 and TRBJ2-7, is GAGVSQSPSNKVTEKGKDVELRCDPISGHTALYWYRQSLGQGLEFLIYFQGNSAPDKSGLPSDRFSAERTGGSVSTLTIQRTQQEDSAVYLCASSLRGLVSYEQYFGPGTRLTVT.

The V call is TRBV9, the J call TRBJ2-3, with D possibly being TRBD1 (6 bases). V was cut by 0 bases and J by 2 bases, with 10 bases left in between. Germline values: CDR1 SGDLS, CDR2 YYNGEE. This CDR3 is 15 amino acids long. The CDR3 DNA is TGTGCCAGCAGCGTAGAAGGACAGCCCACAGATACGCAGTATTTT. Translated, it gives CASSVEGQPTDTQYF.

V and J are TRBV5-1 and TRBJ2-5; TRBD1 matches 9 bases. V lost 5 bases, J lost 2 bases, and 7 bases stayed unmatched. CDR1 is SGHRS, CDR2 YFSETQ, per germline. This CDR3 contains 15 residues. The CDR3 sequence: CASSLTGGKQETQYF. The CDR3 DNA reads TGCGCCAGCAGTCTCACAGGGGGCAAACAAGAGACCCAGTACTTC.

This chain uses TRBV20-1 with TRBJ1-6; TRBD1 aligns across 10 bases. The CDR3 totals 15 residues. J gave up 9 bases and V 1 base, and 6 bases lay outside the gene matches. Germline CDR1 DFQATT, CDR2 SNEGSKA (reference sequence). For the CDR3, the DNA is TGCAGTGCTAGAGGACAGGGGGCGGCATCTTCACCCCTCCACTTT. Amino acid sequence: CSARGQGAASSPLHF.

This clonotype was seen many times. CDR3 DNA: TGTGCCAGCAGTCTTCGACAAACAATAGATACGCAGTATTTT. Translated, it gives CASSLRQTIDTQYF. This chain uses TRBV27 with TRBJ2-3; D unclear. Trimming shortened V by 5 bases and J by 5 bases, and 14 bases separated the two germline ends. This CDR3 is built from 14 residues. Germline loops: CDR1 MNHEY, CDR2 SMNVEV (reference sequence).

This clonotype was found many times. The chain links TRBV2 to TRBJ1-1; 7 bases align to TRBD1. J gave up 0 bases and V 6 bases, and 10 bases lay outside the gene matches. CDR1 is SNHLY, CDR2 FYNNEI, per germline. The CDR3 has 16 residues. This chain's CDR3 is CASSATGSGVNTEAFF. The CDR3 bases are TGTGCCAGCAGCGCGACAGGGTCGGGAGTGAACACTGAAGCTTTCTTT.

A few counts support this clonotype. The chain employs TRBV10-3 and TRBJ1-2; 7 nucleotides agree with TRBD1. The germline V gene encodes CDR1 ENHRY and CDR2 SYGVKD. CDR3 length: 15 amino acids. V shed 3 bases and J 4 bases; nucleotides not matched to a gene: 8. The CDR3 DNA sequence: TGTGCCATCAGTGAAATAACAGGGGCTGGCTATGGCTACACCTTC. It yields the protein CAISEITGAGYGYTF.